Sequencing of this T cell receptor (beta chain) was carried out in a study of blood T cell repertoires in COVID-19. Overall study context: Acute and convalescent COVID-19 samples came from the United States, Italy and Spain.

In the study's own analysis: Reference gene primer amplification gave estimated nucleated cell counts. This table comes from immunoSEQ multiplex PCR, and its TCRdb copy is limited to in-frame clones, with some not included. V and J calls and clone size are given by that table; D and trimming were obtained from the DNA. The data contain about 230,000 clones, around four fifths of them singletons. Per the germline V gene, CDR1 is SGHTA and CDR2 is FQGNSA. This CDR3 region has 15 residues. Between the trimmed V and J ends, which lost 2 bases and 2 bases, there was a span of 13 bases. The specimen was peripheral blood. The gene calls are TRBV7-2 and TRBJ2-7; D is possibly TRBD2 (5 bases). The TCR originated in a woman in her 70s with active or convalescent COVID-19. This chain's CDR3 is CASSLSGSLAYEQYF. The DNA for the CDR3 is TGTGCCAGCAGCTTATCGGGGAGTTTAGCCTACGAGCAGTACTTC.